The clone carrying this TCR beta chain showed up just once. Its antigen remains unknown. These data come from a study of cytomegalovirus exposure and HLA in healthy donors. Study observations and caveats: It is likely that the observed cluster of highly shared sequence variants was a sequencing artifact. Follow-up analysis seemed to connect common viral pathogens with several of the most significant clusters identified. It was reported in a later analysis that an Asian-associated ancestry cluster showed fewer N-insertions than the roughly 660-donor mean.

Researchers ran the PCR with 60 Vbeta and 13 Jbeta primers. The data were produced by immunoSEQ multiplex PCR, yet TCRdb's version contains in-frame clones alone and is incomplete. The data hold over 200,000 clones, with roughly 68% observed a single time. The CDR3 is 14 residues long. V trimming: 7 bases; J trimming: 6 bases; junction bases outside the gene matches: 9. Germline V gives CDR1 LNHDA, CDR2 SQIVND (reference sequence). Whereas donors were nominally healthy upon sampling, unrecorded immune exposures were probable. The chain uses TRBV19 and TRBJ1-2; TRBD1 matches at 9 bases. The receptor was isolated from a man in his forties in good health and CMV-seropositive. The sequencing input was PBMCs. The CDR3 nucleotides read TGTGCCAGTAATGTCCGGGACAGGGAAAATGGCTACACCTTC. Translating gives CASNVRDRENGYTF.